This is a list of T cell receptor beta chains from one sample in a study of PD-L1 blockade in urothelial cancer. TCRdb's copy holds only in-frame clones and misses some; the assay was immunoSEQ multiplex PCR. The data show over 70,000 clones, 75% to 90% seen once. The source was PBMCs, collected around atezolizumab (anti-PD-L1) treatment. The receptors stem from a man between 70 and 80 years old with urothelial cancer. Each CDR3 is given with its conserved first and last residue. Fields, in order: CDR3 protein, CDR3 DNA, clone size, V gene, D gene, J gene. A D gene is named only where the DNA matches it firmly. Clone size appears in some rows only: once, few, many, or a class for an expanded clone.

CDR3 protein: CASSRQGGEQYF
CDR3 DNA: TGCGCCAGCAGCAGACAGGGGGGCGAGCAGTACTTC
clone size: -
V gene: TRBV5-1
D gene: TRBD1
J gene: TRBJ2-7

CDR3 protein: CASSQEQRGSKQFF
CDR3 DNA: TGCGCCAGCAGCCAAGAGCAGCGGGGGAGCAAGCAGTTCTTC
clone size: few
V gene: TRBV4-1
D gene: TRBD2
J gene: TRBJ2-1

CDR3 protein: CASSLRSGRMHF
CDR3 DNA: TGTGCCAGCAGCCTTCGTAGCGGGAGGATGCATTTT
clone size: -
V gene: TRBV9
D gene: TRBD2
J gene: TRBJ2-3

CDR3 protein: CASSLQGIGYGYTF
CDR3 DNA: TGTGCCAGCAGTTTACAGGGAATTGGGTATGGCTACACCTTC
clone size: -
V gene: TRBV27
D gene: -
J gene: TRBJ1-2

CDR3 protein: CASRNLAGIGEQYF
CDR3 DNA: TGTGCCAGCAGAAATCTAGCGGGGATAGGAGAGCAGTACTTC
clone size: -
V gene: TRBV11-3
D gene: TRBD2
J gene: TRBJ2-7

CDR3 protein: CASSVGVGGNQPQHF
CDR3 DNA: TGTGCCAGCAGCGTAGGTGTAGGGGGCAATCAGCCCCAGCATTTT
clone size: -
V gene: TRBV9
D gene: -
J gene: TRBJ1-5

CDR3 protein: CAISESAGAGNQPQHF
CDR3 DNA: TGTGCCATCAGTGAGTCCGCAGGGGCCGGCAATCAGCCCCAGCATTTT
clone size: -
V gene: TRBV10-3
D gene: -
J gene: TRBJ1-5

CDR3 protein: CSVHPEGDRDTTEAFF
CDR3 DNA: TGCAGCGTGCACCCCGAGGGGGACAGGGACACAACTGAAGCTTTCTTT
clone size: -
V gene: TRBV29-1
D gene: TRBD1
J gene: TRBJ1-1

CDR3 protein: CAISDTEGVTGELFF
CDR3 DNA: TGTGCCATCAGTGACACGGAAGGGGTCACCGGGGAGCTGTTTTTT
clone size: -
V gene: TRBV10-3
D gene: -
J gene: TRBJ2-2

CDR3 protein: CASRQSYNEQFF
CDR3 DNA: TGCGCCAGCAGACAATCCTACAATGAGCAGTTCTTC
clone size: few
V gene: TRBV5-1
D gene: -
J gene: TRBJ2-1

CDR3 protein: CAISKTGVDYGYTF
CDR3 DNA: TGTGCCATCAGTAAAACAGGGGTGGACTATGGCTACACCTTC
clone size: -
V gene: TRBV10-3
D gene: TRBD1
J gene: TRBJ1-2

CDR3 protein: CASSWIGTPNTEAFF
CDR3 DNA: TGTGCCAGCAGTTGGATAGGGACACCGAACACTGAAGCTTTCTTT
clone size: -
V gene: TRBV6-6
D gene: -
J gene: TRBJ1-1

CDR3 protein: CASSSGLAGAYNEQFF
CDR3 DNA: TGTGCCAGCAGTTCCGGACTAGCGGGGGCCTACAATGAGCAGTTCTTC
clone size: -
V gene: TRBV27
D gene: TRBD2
J gene: TRBJ2-1

CDR3 protein: CATSRDSAYEQYF
CDR3 DNA: TGTGCCACCAGCAGAGACAGCGCCTACGAGCAGTACTTC
clone size: -
V gene: TRBV15
D gene: -
J gene: TRBJ2-7

CDR3 protein: CASSTDREETDTQYF
CDR3 DNA: TGTGCCAGCAGTACAGACAGGGAAGAAACAGATACGCAGTATTTT
clone size: -
V gene: TRBV6-5
D gene: TRBD1
J gene: TRBJ2-3

CDR3 protein: CASSSGQAKETQYF
CDR3 DNA: TGTGCCAGCAGCTCGGGACAGGCTAAAGAGACCCAGTACTTC
clone size: once
V gene: TRBV7-2
D gene: TRBD1
J gene: TRBJ2-5

CDR3 protein: CASKVWRDYGYTF
CDR3 DNA: TGTGCCAGCAAGGTCTGGCGGGACTATGGCTACACCTTC
clone size: -
V gene: TRBV28
D gene: -
J gene: TRBJ1-2

CDR3 protein: CASSSTGYSTDTQYF
CDR3 DNA: TGCGCCAGCAGCTCAACAGGGTATTCCACAGATACGCAGTATTTT
clone size: -
V gene: TRBV5-1
D gene: -
J gene: TRBJ2-3

CDR3 protein: CASSYRLGRQSTDTQYF
CDR3 DNA: TGTGCCAGCAGCTACCGACTAGGACGACAAAGCACAGATACGCAGTATTTT
clone size: -
V gene: TRBV5-4
D gene: -
J gene: TRBJ2-3

CDR3 protein: CASSQEEGDRANTEAFF
CDR3 DNA: TGCGCCAGCAGCCAAGAAGAGGGAGACAGGGCTAACACTGAAGCTTTCTTT
clone size: few
V gene: TRBV4-1
D gene: TRBD1
J gene: TRBJ1-1

CDR3 protein: CAISEGTSGEQFF
CDR3 DNA: TGTGCCATCAGTGAGGGCACTAGCGGGGAGCAGTTCTTC
clone size: few
V gene: TRBV10-3
D gene: TRBD2
J gene: TRBJ2-1

CDR3 protein: CASSFSDRGRTSYEQYF
CDR3 DNA: TGTGCCAGCAGTTTCTCCGACAGGGGCAGGACCTCCTACGAGCAGTACTTC
clone size: -
V gene: TRBV7-9
D gene: TRBD1
J gene: TRBJ2-7

CDR3 protein: CASSPGQGGGYTF
CDR3 DNA: TGCGCCAGCAGCCCGGGACAGGGCGGGGGCTACACCTTC
clone size: once
V gene: TRBV5-1
D gene: TRBD1
J gene: TRBJ1-2

CDR3 protein: CASSLGDRAYQETQYF
CDR3 DNA: TGCGCCAGCAGCTTGGGAGACAGGGCCTACCAAGAGACCCAGTACTTC
clone size: -
V gene: TRBV5-1
D gene: TRBD1
J gene: TRBJ2-5

CDR3 protein: CATRGPSEITDTQYF
CDR3 DNA: TGTGCCACCCGAGGTCCTAGCGAAATAACAGATACGCAGTATTTT
clone size: -
V gene: TRBV7-9
D gene: -
J gene: TRBJ2-3

CDR3 protein: CASSLSSGVRGEQYF
CDR3 DNA: TGTGCCAGCAGTTTATCGTCAGGGGTTCGGGGTGAGCAGTACTTC
clone size: -
V gene: TRBV27
D gene: -
J gene: TRBJ2-7

CDR3 protein: CASSPPETEVDTDTQYF
CDR3 DNA: TGTGCCAGCTCACCACCGGAGACCGAGGTCGACACAGATACGCAGTATTTT
clone size: once
V gene: TRBV18
D gene: -
J gene: TRBJ2-3

CDR3 protein: CASSLSQGQGADTQYF
CDR3 DNA: TGTGCCAGCAGCTTAAGTCAGGGACAGGGGGCAGATACGCAGTATTTT
clone size: -
V gene: TRBV5-4
D gene: TRBD1
J gene: TRBJ2-3

CDR3 protein: CAWTPNRDRWGYTF
CDR3 DNA: TGTGCCTGGACCCCTAATCGGGACAGGTGGGGCTACACCTTC
clone size: -
V gene: TRBV30
D gene: TRBD1
J gene: TRBJ1-2

CDR3 protein: CASSIVNQPQHF
CDR3 DNA: TGTGCCAGTAGTATAGTAAATCAGCCCCAGCATTTT
clone size: many
V gene: TRBV19
D gene: -
J gene: TRBJ1-5

CDR3 protein: CASSKGASREQYF
CDR3 DNA: TGTGCCAGTAGTAAGGGGGCCTCTAGGGAGCAGTACTTC
clone size: -
V gene: TRBV19
D gene: TRBD1
J gene: TRBJ2-7

CDR3 protein: CASHRTGWDTQYF
CDR3 DNA: TGTGCCAGCCACCGGACAGGGTGGGATACGCAGTATTTT
clone size: -
V gene: TRBV7-9
D gene: TRBD1
J gene: TRBJ2-3

CDR3 protein: CASSTRRTDTQYF
CDR3 DNA: TGTGCCAGCAGTACACGGAGGACAGATACGCAGTATTTT
clone size: -
V gene: TRBV7-2
D gene: -
J gene: TRBJ2-3

CDR3 protein: CASSLRMGSDYGYTF
CDR3 DNA: TGTGCCAGCAGTCTCCGGATGGGGAGTGACTATGGCTACACCTTC
clone size: -
V gene: TRBV6-5
D gene: -
J gene: TRBJ1-2

CDR3 protein: CASRPDRGMTEAFF
CDR3 DNA: TGTGCCAGCAGACCTGACAGGGGTATGACTGAAGCTTTCTTT
clone size: -
V gene: TRBV5-4
D gene: TRBD1
J gene: TRBJ1-1

CDR3 protein: CASRRNTEAFF
CDR3 DNA: TGCGCCAGCCGTAGGAACACTGAAGCTTTCTTT
clone size: -
V gene: TRBV5-1
D gene: -
J gene: TRBJ1-1

CDR3 protein: CASSLGPVEETQYF
CDR3 DNA: TGTGCCAGCAGCTTAGGGCCCGTGGAAGAGACCCAGTACTTC
clone size: -
V gene: TRBV7-2
D gene: -
J gene: TRBJ2-5

CDR3 protein: CASKSRQGQFF
CDR3 DNA: TGTGCCAGTAAAAGTAGACAGGGACAGTTCTTC
clone size: -
V gene: TRBV19
D gene: TRBD1
J gene: TRBJ2-1

CDR3 protein: CASSFGNRGLDTEAFF
CDR3 DNA: TGTGCCAGCAGCTTCGGAAACAGGGGGCTGGACACTGAAGCTTTCTTT
clone size: -
V gene: TRBV11-2
D gene: TRBD1
J gene: TRBJ1-1

CDR3 protein: CASSASEAGKTEAFF
CDR3 DNA: TGTGCCAGCAGTGCGAGTGAGGCGGGCAAGACTGAAGCTTTCTTT
clone size: few
V gene: TRBV6-1
D gene: -
J gene: TRBJ1-1

CDR3 protein: CASTTQSGNTIYF
CDR3 DNA: TGTGCCAGCACTACTCAATCTGGAAACACCATATATTTT
clone size: -
V gene: TRBV11-2
D gene: -
J gene: TRBJ1-3

CDR3 protein: CASSLDRGRTGELFF
CDR3 DNA: TGTGCCAGCTCACTCGACAGGGGTAGGACCGGGGAGCTGTTTTTT
clone size: once
V gene: TRBV18
D gene: TRBD1
J gene: TRBJ2-2

CDR3 protein: CASSWPGQVERTQYF
CDR3 DNA: TGTGCCAGCAGTTGGCCGGGACAGGTTGAGAGGACCCAGTACTTC
clone size: -
V gene: TRBV6-6
D gene: TRBD1
J gene: TRBJ2-5

CDR3 protein: CASSVAEGGPYEQYF
CDR3 DNA: TGTGCCAGCAGCGTAGCGGAGGGAGGCCCCTACGAGCAGTACTTC
clone size: once
V gene: TRBV9
D gene: -
J gene: TRBJ2-7

CDR3 protein: CASSRLDSFSNQPQHF
CDR3 DNA: TGTGCCAGCTCACGGCTGGACAGTTTTAGCAATCAGCCCCAGCATTTT
clone size: -
V gene: TRBV18
D gene: -
J gene: TRBJ1-5

CDR3 protein: CASSLAGDNNSPLHF
CDR3 DNA: TGTGCCAGCAGCTTAGCGGGGGATAACAATTCACCCCTCCACTTT
clone size: -
V gene: TRBV11-2
D gene: -
J gene: TRBJ1-6